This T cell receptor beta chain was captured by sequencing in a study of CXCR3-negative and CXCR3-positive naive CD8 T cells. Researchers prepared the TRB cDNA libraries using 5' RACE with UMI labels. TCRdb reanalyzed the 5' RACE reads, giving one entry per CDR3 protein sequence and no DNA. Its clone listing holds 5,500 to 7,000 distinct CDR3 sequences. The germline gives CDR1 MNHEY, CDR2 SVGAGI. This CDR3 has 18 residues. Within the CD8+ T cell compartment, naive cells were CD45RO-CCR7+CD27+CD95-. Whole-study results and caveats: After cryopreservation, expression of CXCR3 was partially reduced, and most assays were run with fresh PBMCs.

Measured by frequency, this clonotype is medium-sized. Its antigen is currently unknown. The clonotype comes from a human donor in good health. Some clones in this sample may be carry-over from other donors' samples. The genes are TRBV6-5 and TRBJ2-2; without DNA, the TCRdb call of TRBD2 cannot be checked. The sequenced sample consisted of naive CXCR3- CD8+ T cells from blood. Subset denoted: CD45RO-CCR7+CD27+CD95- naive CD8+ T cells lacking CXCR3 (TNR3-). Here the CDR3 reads CASSYSSGGERWFGELFF.